These T cell receptor beta chains were read from a single sample in a study of Ad26.COV2.S vaccination and SARS-CoV-2 variants. Some clones are missing from TCRdb's copy, which holds only in-frame ones; the method was immunoSEQ multiplex PCR. The sample carries some 180,000 clones, around 85% recorded once. The input for sequencing was peripheral blood, taken after recovery from COVID-19. The receptors originated from a human donor who had recovered from COVID-19. CDR3s leave out the opening cysteine and the closing phenylalanine or tryptophan.

j_gene | v_gene | CDR3aa
TRBJ1-1 | TRBV6-2/TRBV6-3 | ASSPQGEEAF
TRBJ2-3 | TRBV5-1 | ASSSRSQGDTQY
TRBJ2-7 | TRBV5-8 | ASSPSYEQY
TRBJ1-3 | TRBV18 | ASSPPGPGNTIY
TRBJ2-1 | TRBV18 | ASSPEPWREDYNEQF
TRBJ2-3 | TRBV5-1 | ASSLGDSRYSSGTQY
TRBJ2-1 | TRBV29-1 | SVEQGASEQF
TRBJ1-6 | TRBV5-6 | ASSPRAGLLSPLH
TRBJ2-3 | TRBV2 | ASRGTSGATDTQY
TRBJ2-1 | TRBV18 | ASSSRTGLNEQF
TRBJ1-1 | TRBV11-2 | ASSPRFVHKNTEAF
TRBJ1-5 | TRBV7-9 | ASSLEAFPQH
TRBJ2-3 | TRBV18 | ASSPATGGDTQY
TRBJ1-4 | TRBV7-3 | ASSLTGTAGEKLF
TRBJ2-1 | TRBV6-5 | ASSYGGGQGGDEQF
TRBJ1-5 | TRBV19 | ASSISQGRYQPQH
TRBJ1-1 | TRBV28 | ASSFGLRGNTEAF